Below are 21 T cell receptor beta chains sequenced from a single sample in a study of OX40 agonist ivuxolimab in advanced cancers. The repertoire was sequenced with immunoSEQ multiplex PCR; TCRdb's copy has only in-frame clones and lacks some. Of 40,000 or so clones in the sample, about 89% are singletons; the top ten hold over 0.55%. Here the sequenced sample was CD4+ or CD8+ T cells sorted from blood, taken in a trial of the OX40 agonist ivuxolimab. Receptor source: an adult with an advanced solid tumor such as melanoma, head and neck, liver or kidney cancer.

This CDR3 is CASSRSGGLANTEAFF. The CDR3 nucleotides read TGCGCCAGCAGCCGGTCGGGGGGCTTGGCGAACACTGAAGCTTTCTTT. This chain joins TRBV4-1 and TRBJ1-1; weak D call: TRBD1 (6 bases). The V gene's germline CDR1 is MGHRA and CDR2 YSYEKL. There are 16 residues in the CDR3. Trimming shortened V by 4 bases and J by 1 base, and 16 bases separated the two germline ends.

This clone was detected once. This chain joins TRBV5-1 and TRBJ1-1, with D perhaps matching TRBD1 (5 bases). This CDR3 is 15 amino acids long. Between the trimmed V and J ends, which lost 5 bases and 0 bases, there was a span of 14 bases. CDR1 and CDR2 (germline): SGHRS, YFSETQ. The CDR3 nucleotides are TGCGCCAGCAGTCGGGACGGGACGGTGAACACTGAAGCTTTCTTT. Protein product: CASSRDGTVNTEAFF. The variable domain in full, with the rest retrieved from reference TRBV5-1 and TRBJ1-1, is KAGVTQTPRYLIKTRGQQVTLSCSPISGHRSVSWYQQTPGQGLQFLFEYFSETQRNKGNFPGRFSGRQFSNSRSEMNVSTLELGDSALYLCASSRDGTVNTEAFFGQGTRLTVV.

The J gene is TRBJ1-3, the V gene TRBV10-3; D is uncertain. This CDR3 region has 14 residues. In germline, CDR1 is ENHRY, CDR2 SYGVKD. The V and J ends lost 8 bases and 0 bases respectively, with 11 bases between them. The CDR3 loop is CAIRNQSSGNTIYF. The CDR3 DNA reads as TGTGCCATCCGGAATCAATCCTCTGGAAACACCATATATTTT.

The rearrangement uses TRBV7-3 and TRBJ1-4, with D uncertain. Germline V CDR1 and CDR2: SGHTA, FQGTGA. V lost 3 bases and J 3 bases, leaving 17 bases between the germline ends. The CDR3 is made up of 17 amino acids. The CDR3 DNA reads as TGTGCCAGCAGCTTGTATACTCAGGCCTCCTCTAATGAAAAACTGTTTTTT. It yields the protein CASSLYTQASSNEKLFF.

The CDR3 nucleotides read TGTGCCAGCTCACCACCAGCCAGTTTCACAGGGGGCTGGAACACTGAAGCTTTCTTT. Amino acid sequence: CASSPPASFTGGWNTEAFF. This rearrangement joins TRBV18 to TRBJ1-1, with 9 positions matching TRBD1. Germline V gene sequence: CDR1 KGHSH, CDR2 LQKENI. The CDR3 length is 19 residues. V lost 0 bases and J lost 1; bases outside the gene matches: 12.

The chain combines TRBV9 with TRBJ2-2, with 7 bases identical to TRBD1. Germline CDR1 reads SGDLS; CDR2 reads YYNGEE. V gave up 2 bases and J gave up 6 bases; unmatched junction bases: 7. The CDR3 is 15 residues long. Written as DNA, the CDR3 is TGTGCCAGCAGCGTCGACAGGGTATCGTCCGGGGAGCTGTTTTTT. Encoded protein: CASSVDRVSSGELFF.

The chain combines TRBV18 with TRBJ1-1; 8 bases align to TRBD1. The CDR3 is 13 residues long. Germline CDR1 and CDR2: KGHSH and LQKENI. The trim removed 3 bases at V and 3 bases at J, leaving 0 bases unmatched. The CDR3 sequence: CASSPDRDTEAFF. CDR3 DNA: TGTGCCAGCTCACCGGACAGGGACACTGAAGCTTTCTTT.

The chain couples TRBV2 to TRBJ1-1; unclear D gene. Trimming removed 6 bases at V and 1 base at J, with 9 bases between. The germline CDR1 and CDR2 sequences are SNHLY and FYNNEI. This CDR3 region has 13 residues. The CDR3 nucleotides read TGTGCCAGCAGGGCGGAAGAGAACACTGAAGCTTTCTTT. Amino acid sequence: CASRAEENTEAFF.

The CDR3 DNA reads TGTGCCAGCAGTGATCAGGGTTCTGGAAACACCATATATTTT. Amino acids: CASSDQGSGNTIYF. The genes are TRBV2 and TRBJ1-3; possibly TRBD1 for D (5 bases). Per the germline V gene, CDR1 is SNHLY and CDR2 is FYNNEI. The CDR3 consists of 14 residues. V was cut by 3 bases and J by 1 base, with 7 bases left in between.

This sequence joins TRBV2 and TRBJ2-3; TRBD2 aligns across 7 bases. The germline V gene encodes CDR1 SNHLY and CDR2 FYNNEI. The CDR3 covers 16 residues. The trim removed 6 bases at V and 2 bases at J, leaving 11 bases unmatched. DNA of the CDR3: TGTGCCAGCAGCGGGGAGTGGGGGGGTCTCACAGATACGCAGTATTTT. As protein: CASSGEWGGLTDTQYF.

This clone was seen once. The rearrangement uses TRBV5-4 and TRBJ1-1; TRBD1 is a possible D gene (5 bases). Germline CDR1 SGHNT, CDR2 YYREEE (reference sequence). Trimming removed 0 bases from V and 0 bases from J, with 12 bases in between. The CDR3 extends over 16 amino acids. The CDR3 DNA is TGTGCCAGCAGCTTGGCCCGGGACGGACTGAACACTGAAGCTTTCTTT. Translating it yields CASSLARDGLNTEAFF.

The gene calls are TRBV14 and TRBJ1-1, with TRBD1 as a possible D gene (6 bases). The germline V gene encodes CDR1 SGHDN and CDR2 FVKESK. This CDR3 spans 12 amino acids. Deletions cut 4 bases from V and 6 bases from J, with 9 bases between. This CDR3 is CASSLGGPEAFF. For the CDR3, the DNA is TGTGCCAGCAGCCTGGGGGGGCCTGAAGCTTTCTTT. The variable domain in full, completed from reference TRBV14 and TRBJ1-1, reads EAGVTQFPSHSVIEKGQTVTLRCDPISGHDNLYWYRRVMGKEIKFLLHFVKESKQDESGMPNNRFLAERTGGTYSTLKVQPAELEDSGVYFCASSLGGPEAFFGQGTRLTVV.

This chain uses TRBV27 with TRBJ1-4; 9 bases line up with TRBD1. V gave up 6 bases and J gave up 6 bases; unmatched junction bases: 2. The CDR3 totals 13 residues. Germline lookup yields CDR1 MNHEY and CDR2 SMNVEV (reference sequence). As DNA, the CDR3 is TGTGCCAGCAGGACAGGGGGGTATGAAAAACTGTTTTTT. Translation: CASRTGGYEKLFF. Supplemented by reference TRBV27 and TRBJ1-4, the full variable domain reads EAQVTQNPRYLITVTGKKLTVTCSQNMNHEYMSWYRQDPGLGLRQIYYSMNVEVTDKGDVPEGYKVSRKEKRNFPLILESPSPNQTSLYFCASRTGGYEKLFFGSGTQLSVL.

The J gene is TRBJ1-4, the V gene TRBV7-9; D is uncertain. Per the germline V gene, CDR1 is SEHNR and CDR2 is FQNEAQ (reference sequence). V was shortened by 4 bases and J by 0 bases, with 12 bases between the two germline ends. The CDR3 covers 16 residues. The CDR3 bases are TGTGCCAGCAGCTCCGCGAGGGCTGCAACTAATGAAAAACTGTTTTTT. It specifies CASSSARAATNEKLFF.

The chain uses TRBV18 and TRBJ1-2; 10 positions match TRBD1. V trimming: 6 bases; J trimming: 8 bases; junction bases outside the gene matches: 6. This CDR3 comprises 13 residues. Germline V lookup: CDR1 KGHSH, CDR2 LQKENI. CDR3: CASSADRGYGYTF. CDR3 nucleotides: TGTGCCAGCTCTGCGGACAGGGGGTACGGCTACACCTTC.

This chain joins TRBV9 and TRBJ2-2; D may be TRBD1 (6 bases). This CDR3 comprises 13 residues. Trimming took off 8 bases at V and 7 bases at J, with 15 bases between the two ends. Germline V CDR1 and CDR2: SGDLS, YYNGEE. CDR3 region: CASSWGRGGELFF. The CDR3 coding sequence is TGTGCCAGTAGCTGGGGGCGAGGCGGGGAGCTGTTTTTT.

V usage is TRBV7-9 and J usage is TRBJ1-2, with TRBD1 matching over 7 bases. CDR3 length: 15 residues. The germline V gene has CDR1 SEHNR and CDR2 FQNEAQ (reference sequence). With V trimmed by 5 bases and J by 6 bases, 12 bases remained unmatched. The CDR3 DNA is TGTGCCAGCAGCCCATATAACGGACAGGACGATGGCTACACCTTC. This gives the protein CASSPYNGQDDGYTF.

This CDR3 is CASSPMNQPQHF. The DNA for the CDR3 is TGTGCCAGCAGCCCCATGAATCAGCCCCAGCATTTT. The V call is TRBV7-9, the J call TRBJ1-5; D is unresolved. V lost 5 bases and J lost 4, with 6 bases in between. The length of the CDR3 is 12 residues. Germline CDR1 reads SEHNR; CDR2 reads FQNEAQ (reference sequence).

The gene calls are TRBV6-5 and TRBJ2-3; D assignment may be TRBD1 or TRBD2 (5 bases each). V was trimmed by 8 bases and J by 3 bases, leaving 12 bases between them. Germline V lookup: CDR1 MNHEY, CDR2 SVGAGI. The CDR3 totals 13 residues. The CDR3 DNA reads TGTGCCAGCGAGGGCAGGGAGACAGATACGCAGTATTTT. It specifies CASEGRETDTQYF.

This clone was seen a single time. Likely a read error: the CDR3 ends without its conserved phenylalanine or tryptophan. The chain links TRBV6-1 to TRBJ1-6; TRBD1 agrees at 7 bases. This CDR3 contains 15 residues. Germline values: CDR1 MNHNS, CDR2 SASEGT. V dropped 6 bases and J dropped 7; count of bases not matched to a gene: 9. The CDR3 loop reads CASRRTGAANSPLHL. The CDR3 nucleotides are TGTGCCAGCAGGAGAACAGGGGCCGCAAATTCACCCCTCCACCTT.

The J gene is TRBJ2-3, the V gene TRBV19, with D uncertain. Germline CDR1 is LNHDA and CDR2 is SQIVND (reference sequence). CDR3 length: 15 residues. V was cut by 5 bases and J by 4 bases, with 16 bases left in between. For the CDR3, the DNA is TGTGCCAGTAGTCCCAACCTACCTGGGCCAGATACGCAGTATTTT. Amino acids: CASSPNLPGPDTQYF.